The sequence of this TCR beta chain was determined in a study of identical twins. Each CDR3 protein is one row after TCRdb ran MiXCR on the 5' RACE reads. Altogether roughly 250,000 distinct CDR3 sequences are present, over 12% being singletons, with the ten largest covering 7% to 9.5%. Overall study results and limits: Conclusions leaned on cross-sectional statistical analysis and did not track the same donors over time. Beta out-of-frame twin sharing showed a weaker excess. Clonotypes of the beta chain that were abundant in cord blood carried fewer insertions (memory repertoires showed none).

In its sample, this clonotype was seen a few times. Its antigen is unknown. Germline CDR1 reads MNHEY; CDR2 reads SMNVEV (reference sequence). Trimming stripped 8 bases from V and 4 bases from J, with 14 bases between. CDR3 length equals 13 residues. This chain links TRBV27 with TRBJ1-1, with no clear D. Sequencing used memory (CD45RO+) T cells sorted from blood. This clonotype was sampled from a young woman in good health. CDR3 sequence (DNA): TGTGCCAGCCACCCCCGGGCCGGCACTGAAGCTTTCTTT. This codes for CASHPRAGTEAFF.